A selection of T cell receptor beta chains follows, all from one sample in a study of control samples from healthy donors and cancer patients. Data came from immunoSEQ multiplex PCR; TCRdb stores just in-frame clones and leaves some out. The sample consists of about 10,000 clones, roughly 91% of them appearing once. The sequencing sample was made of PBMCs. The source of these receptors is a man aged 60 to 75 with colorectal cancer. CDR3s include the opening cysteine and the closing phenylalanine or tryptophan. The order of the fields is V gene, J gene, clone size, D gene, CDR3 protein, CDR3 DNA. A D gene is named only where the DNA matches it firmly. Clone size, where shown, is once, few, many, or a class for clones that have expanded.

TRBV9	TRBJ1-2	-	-	CASSVAGEGYGYTF	TGTGCCAGCAGCGTAGCAGGAGAGGGCTATGGCTACACCTTC
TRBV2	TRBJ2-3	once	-	CASSESRVAQYTDTQYF	TGTGCCAGCAGTGAATCAAGGGTGGCACAGTACACAGATACGCAGTATTTT
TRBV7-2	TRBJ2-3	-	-	CASSLNLGDTQYF	TGTGCCAGCAGCTTAAACTTGGGAGATACGCAGTATTTT
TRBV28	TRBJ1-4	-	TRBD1	CASSFSGQGEKLFF	TGTGCCAGCAGTTTCTCCGGACAGGGCGAAAAACTGTTTTTT
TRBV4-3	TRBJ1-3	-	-	CASSQDRLLSGNTIYF	TGCGCCAGCAGCCAAGATCGCCTGCTCTCTGGAAACACCATATATTTT
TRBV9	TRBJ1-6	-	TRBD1	CASKMGQGDSPLHF	TGTGCCAGCAAGATGGGACAGGGTGATTCACCCCTCCACTTT
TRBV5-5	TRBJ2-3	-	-	CASNRVGTDTQYF	TGTGCCAGTAACCGGGTGGGCACAGATACGCAGTATTTT
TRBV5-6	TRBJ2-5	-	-	CASSLAIGRETQYF	TGTGCCAGCAGCTTGGCCATAGGGAGGGAGACCCAGTACTTC
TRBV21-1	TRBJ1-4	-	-	CASSNTGCREKLFF	TGTGCCAGCAGCAATACAGGGTGCCGAGAAAAACTGTTTTTT
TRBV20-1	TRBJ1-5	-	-	CSASGQGPDQPQHF	TGCAGTGCTAGTGGGCAGGGGCCCGATCAGCCCCAGCATTTT
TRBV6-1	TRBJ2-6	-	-	CASSDWGGANVLTF	TGTGCCAGCAGTGATTGGGGTGGGGCCAACGTCCTGACTTTC
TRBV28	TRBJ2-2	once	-	CASRRLVDQHNGELFF	TGTGCCAGCAGGCGATTGGTGGATCAGCATAACGGGGAGCTGTTTTTT
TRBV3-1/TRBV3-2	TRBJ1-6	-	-	CASSQALGQLHF	TGTGCCAGCAGCCAAGCTTTGGGGCAGCTCCACTTT
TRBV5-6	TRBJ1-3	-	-	CASSLFGGRSGNTIYF	TGTGCCAGCAGCTTGTTCGGCGGCCGCTCTGGAAACACCATATATTTT
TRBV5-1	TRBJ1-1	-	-	CASSWGGSGDTEAFF	TGCGCCAGCAGCTGGGGCGGGTCGGGGGACACTGAAGCTTTCTTT
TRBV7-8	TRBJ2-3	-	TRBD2	CASSLQTSGSTDTQYF	TGTGCCAGCAGCTTACAGACTAGCGGTAGCACAGATACGCAGTATTTT
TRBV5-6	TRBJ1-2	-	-	CASSLGDIGVGYTF	TGTGCCAGCAGCTTGGGGGACATCGGGGTGGGCTACACCTTC
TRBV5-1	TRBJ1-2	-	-	CASSLGAGSYGYTF	TGCGCCAGCAGCCTGGGGGCAGGGTCGTATGGCTACACCTTC
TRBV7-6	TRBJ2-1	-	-	CASSPGYNEQFF	TGTGCCAGCAGCCCGGGCTACAATGAGCAGTTCTTC
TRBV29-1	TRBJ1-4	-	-	CSVALGWGGEKLFF	TGCAGCGTCGCACTGGGGTGGGGTGGTGAAAAACTGTTTTTT
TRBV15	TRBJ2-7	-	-	CATSRDRGYEQYF	TGTGCCACCAGCAGAGATCGAGGTTACGAGCAGTACTTC
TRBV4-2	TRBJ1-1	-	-	CASSQGQINTEAFF	TGTGCCAGCAGCCAAGGACAGATAAACACTGAAGCTTTCTTT
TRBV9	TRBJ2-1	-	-	CASSVYKLSEQFF	TGTGCCAGCAGCGTATATAAACTCAGTGAGCAGTTCTTC
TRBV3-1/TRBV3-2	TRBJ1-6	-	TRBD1	CASSTRTGPYNSPLHF	TGTGCCAGCAGCACCCGGACAGGGCCCTATAATTCACCCCTCCACTTT
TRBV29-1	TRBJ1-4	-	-	CSIIQGTDEKLFF	TGCAGCATAATACAGGGAACGGATGAAAAACTGTTTTTT
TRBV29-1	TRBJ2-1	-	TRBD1	CSGEDRGTYNEQFF	TGCAGCGGAGAGGACAGGGGTACCTACAATGAGCAGTTCTTC
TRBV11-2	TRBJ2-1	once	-	CASSQSVWGVDNEQFF	TGTGCCAGCAGCCAGTCCGTGTGGGGCGTGGACAATGAGCAGTTCTTC
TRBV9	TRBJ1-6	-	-	CASSVEAWSINSPLHF	TGTGCCAGCAGCGTAGAGGCTTGGAGCATCAATTCACCCCTCCACTTT
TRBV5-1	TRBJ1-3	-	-	CASSLAPLQGLSGNTIYF	TGCGCCAGCAGCTTGGCCCCCCTACAGGGACTCTCTGGAAACACCATATATTTT
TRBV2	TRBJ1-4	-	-	CASSVGIGEEKLFF	TGTGCCAGCAGTGTCGGGATTGGAGAAGAAAAACTGTTTTTT
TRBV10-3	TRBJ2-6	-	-	CAISEAGAHSGANVLTF	TGTGCCATCAGTGAGGCAGGGGCCCACTCTGGGGCCAACGTCCTGACTTTC
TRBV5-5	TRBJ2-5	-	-	CASSPYTTETQYF	TGTGCCAGCAGCCCTTACACTACAGAGACCCAGTACTTC
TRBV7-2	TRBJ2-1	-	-	CASSFYGGPSYNEQFF	TGTGCCAGCAGCTTTTATGGCGGGCCATCCTACAATGAGCAGTTCTTC
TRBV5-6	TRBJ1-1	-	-	CASSYGGNKNTEAFF	TGTGCCAGCAGCTATGGGGGGAACAAGAACACTGAAGCTTTCTTT
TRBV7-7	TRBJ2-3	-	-	CASSLSTATDTQYF	TGTGCCAGCAGCTTGTCGACAGCAACAGATACGCAGTATTTT
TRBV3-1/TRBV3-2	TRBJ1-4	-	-	CASSHPRTAIKEKLFF	TGTGCCAGCAGCCACCCGAGGACAGCAATAAAAGAAAAACTGTTTTTT
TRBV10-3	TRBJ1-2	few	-	CAISEGSTYGYTF	TGTGCCATCAGTGAGGGCAGCACTTATGGCTACACCTTC
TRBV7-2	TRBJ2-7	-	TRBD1	CASSLGTGLYEQYF	TGTGCCAGCAGCTTAGGGACAGGGTTATACGAGCAGTACTTC
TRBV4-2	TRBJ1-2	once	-	CASSQDVGRGATF	-
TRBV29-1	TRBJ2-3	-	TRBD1	CSVVFLGQGADTQYF	TGCAGCGTTGTATTTTTAGGACAGGGGGCGGATACGCAGTATTTT
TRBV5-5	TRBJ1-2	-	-	CASSLVGLTYGYTF	TGTGCCAGCAGCTTGGTGGGACTAACCTATGGCTACACCTTC
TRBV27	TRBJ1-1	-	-	CASSLDRYAEAFF	TGTGCCAGCAGTTTAGACAGGTACGCTGAAGCTTTCTTT
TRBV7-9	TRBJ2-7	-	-	CASSPMGQVYEQYF	TGTGCCAGCAGCCCCATGGGGCAGGTTTACGAGCAGTACTTC
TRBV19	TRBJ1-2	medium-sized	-	CASSMGGLYGYTF	TGTGCCAGTAGTATGGGCGGGCTCTATGGCTACACCTTC
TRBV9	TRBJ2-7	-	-	CASSPTRGQIYEQYF	TGTGCCAGCAGCCCAACTCGGGGGCAGATTTACGAGCAGTACTTC
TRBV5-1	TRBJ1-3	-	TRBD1	CASSATGDGNTIYF	TGCGCCAGCAGCGCGACAGGGGATGGAAACACCATATATTTT
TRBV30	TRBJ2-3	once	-	CALDRSPPTDTQYF	TGTGCCTTAGACAGGAGCCCTCCCACAGATACGCAGTATTTT
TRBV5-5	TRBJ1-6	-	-	CASSGDGGESSYNSPLHF	TGTGCCAGCAGCGGAGATGGCGGGGAAAGCTCCTATAATTCACCCCTCCACTTT
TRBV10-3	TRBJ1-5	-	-	CAISNGFNQPQHF	TGTGCCATCAGTAACGGCTTCAATCAGCCCCAGCATTTT
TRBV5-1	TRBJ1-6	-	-	CASSLTNFLSSYNSPLHF	TGCGCCAGCAGCTTGACCAACTTTTTGAGCTCCTATAATTCACCCCTCCACTTT
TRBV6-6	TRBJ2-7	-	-	CASSYISREDEQYF	TGTGCCAGCAGTTACATATCCAGGGAGGACGAGCAGTACTTC